This TCR beta chain was observed in a study of T cells in Graves' hyperthyroidism and ophthalmopathy. The CDR3 extends over 17 amino acids. The germline V gene has CDR1 MNHNS and CDR2 SASEGT. The V and J ends lost 5 bases and 2 bases, in that order; junction bases with no gene match: 9. Ten or more counts support this clonotype. Its antigen is undetermined. TCR beta CDR3 region amplification was performed from RNA transcripts. The HTBI primer set was used in a first-round RT-PCR of the TCR CDR3. TCRdb processed the multiplex PCR reads anew with MiXCR; each CDR3 protein has one entry. The sample includes some 560,000 distinct CDR3 sequences, approximately 14% of them seen just once. General observations from the study: A median around 5.9 months before onset, the model predicted ophthalmopathy.

The chain carries TRBV6-1 and TRBJ2-1; TRBD2 aligns across 10 bases. The material sequenced was blood. This receptor was obtained from a woman in her thirties or forties with Graves' hyperthyroidism. The CDR3 DNA reads TGTGCCAGCAGTTTAAAGCGGGAGGGCCCTCCCTACAATGAGCAGTTCTTC. The encoded protein is CASSLKREGPPYNEQFF.